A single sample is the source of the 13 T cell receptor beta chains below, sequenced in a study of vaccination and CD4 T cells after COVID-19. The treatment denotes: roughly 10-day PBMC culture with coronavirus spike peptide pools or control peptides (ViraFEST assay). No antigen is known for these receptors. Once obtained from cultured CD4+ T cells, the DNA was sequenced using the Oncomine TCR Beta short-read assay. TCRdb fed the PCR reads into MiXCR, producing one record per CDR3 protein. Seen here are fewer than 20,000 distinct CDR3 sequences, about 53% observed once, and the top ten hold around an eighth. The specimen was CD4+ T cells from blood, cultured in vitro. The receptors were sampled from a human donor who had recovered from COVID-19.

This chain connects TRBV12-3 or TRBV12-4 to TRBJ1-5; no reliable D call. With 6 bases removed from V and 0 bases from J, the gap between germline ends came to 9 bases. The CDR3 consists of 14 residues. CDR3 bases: TGTGCCAGCAGCCGAGGGTTTAGCAATCAGCCCCAGCATTTT. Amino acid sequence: CASSRGFSNQPQHF.

This chain's CDR3 is CASRWTSGGTRSPTDFEQYF. The CDR3 DNA sequence: TGTGCCAGCAGGTGGACTAGCGGGGGTACCAGATCGCCTACAGACTTCGAGCAGTACTTC. V is TRBV2 and J is TRBJ2-7; 13 bases match TRBD2. V trimming: 6 bases; J trimming: 6 bases; junction bases outside the gene matches: 23. The CDR3 runs to 20 residues. Germline values: CDR1 SNHLY, CDR2 FYNNEI. The whole variable domain, remainder taken from reference TRBV2 and TRBJ2-7, is EPEVTQTPSHQVTQMGQEVILRCVPISNHLYFYWYRQILGQKVEFLVSFYNNEISEKSEIFDDQFSVERPDGSNFTLKIRSTKLEDSAMYFCASRWTSGGTRSPTDFEQYFGPGTRLTVT.

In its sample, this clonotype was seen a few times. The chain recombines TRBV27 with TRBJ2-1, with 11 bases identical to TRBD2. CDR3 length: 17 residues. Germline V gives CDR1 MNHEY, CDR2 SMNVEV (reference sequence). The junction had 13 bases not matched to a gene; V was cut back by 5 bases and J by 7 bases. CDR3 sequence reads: CASSPEVASGRPNEQFF. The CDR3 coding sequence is TGTGCCAGCAGTCCCGAGGTCGCTAGCGGGAGGCCAAATGAGCAGTTCTTC.

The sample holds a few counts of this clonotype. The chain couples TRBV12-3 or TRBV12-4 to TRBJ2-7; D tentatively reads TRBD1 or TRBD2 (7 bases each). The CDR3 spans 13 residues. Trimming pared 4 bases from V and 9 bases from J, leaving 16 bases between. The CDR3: CASSSRGDSWQYF. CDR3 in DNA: TGTGCCAGCAGTTCTCGGGGGGACAGCTGGCAGTACTTC.

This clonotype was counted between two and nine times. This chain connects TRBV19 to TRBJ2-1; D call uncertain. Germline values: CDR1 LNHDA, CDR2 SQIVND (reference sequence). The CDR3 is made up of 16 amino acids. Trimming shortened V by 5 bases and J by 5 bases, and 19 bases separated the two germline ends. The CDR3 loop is CASSPGHGSLNNEQFF. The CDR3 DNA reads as TGTGCCAGTAGTCCGGGCCATGGCTCCCTTAACAATGAGCAGTTCTTC.

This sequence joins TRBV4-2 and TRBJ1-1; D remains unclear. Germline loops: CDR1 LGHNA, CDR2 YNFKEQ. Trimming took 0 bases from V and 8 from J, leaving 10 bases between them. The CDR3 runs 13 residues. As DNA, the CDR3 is TGTGCCAGCAGCCAAGATCGGCCGGGAGAAGCTTTCTTT. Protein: CASSQDRPGEAFF.

CDR3 sequence: CSVWGDSDGELFF. The CDR3 DNA sequence: TGCAGCGTGTGGGGGGATAGCGACGGGGAGCTGTTTTTT. The chain employs TRBV29-1 and TRBJ2-2; tentative D call: TRBD2 (6 bases). The CDR3 runs to 13 residues. Trimming cost V 6 bases and J 7 bases, with 15 bases left between them. Germline V CDR1 and CDR2: SQVTM, ANQGSEA.

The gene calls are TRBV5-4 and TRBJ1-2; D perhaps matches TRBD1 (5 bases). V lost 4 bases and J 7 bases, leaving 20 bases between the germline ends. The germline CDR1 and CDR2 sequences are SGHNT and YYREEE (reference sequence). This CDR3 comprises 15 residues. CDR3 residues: CASSREIGAQGGYTF. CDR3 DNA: TGTGCCAGCAGCCGGGAGATTGGGGCGCAGGGTGGCTACACCTTC.

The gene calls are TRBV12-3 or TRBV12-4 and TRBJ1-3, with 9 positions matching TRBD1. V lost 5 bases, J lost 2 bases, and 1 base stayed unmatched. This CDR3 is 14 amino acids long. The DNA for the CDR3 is TGTGCCAGCAGTCGGACAGGGGCTGGAAACACCATATATTTT. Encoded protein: CASSRTGAGNTIYF.

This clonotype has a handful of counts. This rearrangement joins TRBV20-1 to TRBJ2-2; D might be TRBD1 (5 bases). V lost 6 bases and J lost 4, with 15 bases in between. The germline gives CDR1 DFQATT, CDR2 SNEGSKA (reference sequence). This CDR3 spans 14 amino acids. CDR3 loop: CSAPRTSTTGELFF. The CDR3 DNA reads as TGCAGTGCCCCTAGGACATCCACCACCGGGGAGCTGTTTTTT.

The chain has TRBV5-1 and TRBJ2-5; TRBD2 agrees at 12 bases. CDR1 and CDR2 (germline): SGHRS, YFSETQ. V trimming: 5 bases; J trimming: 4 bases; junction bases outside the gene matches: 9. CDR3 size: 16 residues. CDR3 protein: CASSFLAGGPSETQYF. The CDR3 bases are TGCGCCAGCAGTTTCCTAGCGGGAGGGCCTTCAGAGACCCAGTACTTC.

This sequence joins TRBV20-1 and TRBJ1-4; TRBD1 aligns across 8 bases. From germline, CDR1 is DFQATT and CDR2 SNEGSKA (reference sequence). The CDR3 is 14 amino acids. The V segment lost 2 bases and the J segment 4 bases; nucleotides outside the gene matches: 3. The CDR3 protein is CSARQGALNEKLFF. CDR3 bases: TGCAGTGCTAGACAGGGGGCGCTTAATGAAAAACTGTTTTTT.

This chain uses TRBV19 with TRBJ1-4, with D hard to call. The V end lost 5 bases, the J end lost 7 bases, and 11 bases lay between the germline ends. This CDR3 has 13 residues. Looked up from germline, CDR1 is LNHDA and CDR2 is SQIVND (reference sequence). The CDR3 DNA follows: TGTGCCAGTAGTGGCAGCTCGGGTGAAAAACTGTTTTTT. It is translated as CASSGSSGEKLFF. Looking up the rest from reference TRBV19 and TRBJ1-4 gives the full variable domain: DGGITQSPKYLFRKEGQNVTLSCEQNLNHDAMYWYRQDPGQGLRLIYYSQIVNDFQKGDIAEGYSVSREKKESFPLTVTSAQKNPTAFYLCASSGSSGEKLFFGSGTQLSVL.